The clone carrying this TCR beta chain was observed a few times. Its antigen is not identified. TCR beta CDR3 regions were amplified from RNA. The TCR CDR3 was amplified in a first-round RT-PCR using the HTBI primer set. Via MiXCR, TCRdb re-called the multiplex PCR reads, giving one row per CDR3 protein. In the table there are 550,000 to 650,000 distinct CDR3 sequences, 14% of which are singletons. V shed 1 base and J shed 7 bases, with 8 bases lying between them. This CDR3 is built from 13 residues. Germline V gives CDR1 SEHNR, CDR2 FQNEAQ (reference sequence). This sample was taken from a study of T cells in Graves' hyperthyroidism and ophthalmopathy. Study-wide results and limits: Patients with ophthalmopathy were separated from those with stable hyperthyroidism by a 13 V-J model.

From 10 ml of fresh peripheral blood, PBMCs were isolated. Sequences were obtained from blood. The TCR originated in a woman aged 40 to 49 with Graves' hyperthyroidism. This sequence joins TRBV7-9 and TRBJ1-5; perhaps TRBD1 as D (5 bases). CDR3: CASSLVEGQPQHF. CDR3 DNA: TGTGCCAGCAGCTTAGTGGAGGGGCAGCCCCAGCATTTT.